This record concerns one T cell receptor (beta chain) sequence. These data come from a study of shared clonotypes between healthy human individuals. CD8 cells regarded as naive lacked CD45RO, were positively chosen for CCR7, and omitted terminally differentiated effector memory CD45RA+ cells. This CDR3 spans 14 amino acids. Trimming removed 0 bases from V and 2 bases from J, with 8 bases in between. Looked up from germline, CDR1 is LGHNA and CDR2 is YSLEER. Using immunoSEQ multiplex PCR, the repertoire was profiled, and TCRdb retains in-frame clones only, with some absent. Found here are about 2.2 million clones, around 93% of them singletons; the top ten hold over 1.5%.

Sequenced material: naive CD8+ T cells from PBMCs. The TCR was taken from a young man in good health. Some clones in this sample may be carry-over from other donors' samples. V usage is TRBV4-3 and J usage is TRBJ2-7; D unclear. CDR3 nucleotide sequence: TGCGCCAGCAGCCAAGATGGGGTAGCCTACGAGCAGTACTTC. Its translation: CASSQDGVAYEQYF.